These 19 T cell receptor beta chains share one sample of origin, sequenced in a study of T-cell memory formation after mild COVID-19. Via MiXCR, TCRdb re-called the 5' RACE reads, giving one row per CDR3 protein. The data contain a few hundred thousand distinct CDR3 sequences, around 30% of them singletons. The material sequenced was PBMCs or a T cell subset sorted from them (not recorded which). These receptors all stem from an adult woman who had mild COVID-19 (a few samples of this study predate the infection). Cell type and time point are not known.

Only a few counts were recorded for this clonotype. The chain couples TRBV12-3 or TRBV12-4 to TRBJ1-6, with D hard to call. This CDR3 contains 13 residues. Trimming cost V 7 bases and J 7 bases, with 11 bases left between them. DNA for the CDR3: TGTGCCAGCACCCTCAGCGGGAATTCACCCCTCCACTTT. Its protein product is CASTLSGNSPLHF.

The sample holds a few counts of this clonotype. The genes are TRBV9 and TRBJ2-5, with a tentative D call TRBD1 (6 bases). Trimming shortened V by 2 bases and J by 2 bases, and 22 bases separated the two germline ends. The CDR3 sequence is 18 residues long. Per the germline V gene, CDR1 is SGDLS and CDR2 is YYNGEE. The CDR3 DNA reads as TGTGCCAGCAGCGTTGGGCCCCAGGGGCATCGGGTGCAAGAGACCCAGTACTTC. This encodes CASSVGPQGHRVQETQYF. Full variable domain (remainder filled in from reference TRBV9 and TRBJ2-5): DSGVTQTPKHLITATGQRVTLRCSPRSGDLSVYWYQQSLDQGLQFLIQYYNGEERAKGNILERFSAQQFPDLHSELNLSSLELGDSALYFCASSVGPQGHRVQETQYFGPGTRLLVL.

The chain has TRBV4-2 and TRBJ1-6, with 7 bases aligning to TRBD1. This CDR3 region has 14 residues. From germline, CDR1 is LGHNA and CDR2 YNFKEQ. The V segment lost 4 bases and the J segment 11 bases; nucleotides outside the gene matches: 8. The CDR3 sequence: CASSPRQGIPPLHF. The CDR3 nucleotides are TGTGCCAGCAGCCCCCGACAGGGTATTCCACCCCTCCACTTT.

The J gene is TRBJ1-2, the V gene TRBV20-1, with D perhaps TRBD1 (6 bases). Per germline, CDR1 DFQATT and CDR2 SNEGSKA (reference sequence). The CDR3 covers 14 residues. V shed 3 bases and J shed 5 bases, with 16 bases lying between them. CDR3 loop: CSASRGGAVYGYTF. In DNA form, the CDR3 reads TGCAGTGCTAGTCGGGGGGGCGCAGTTTATGGCTACACCTTC.

This clonotype came up a few times. The J gene is TRBJ1-5, the V gene TRBV20-1; D uncertain. The CDR3 consists of 13 residues. Trimming pared 3 bases from V and 4 bases from J, leaving 10 bases between. Germline lookup yields CDR1 DFQATT and CDR2 SNEGSKA (reference sequence). Here the CDR3 DNA reads TGCAGTGCTAGTGTGGGGTCTAATCAGCCCCAGCATTTT. Translated: CSASVGSNQPQHF.

This clonotype showed up just once. This chain uses TRBV7-6 with TRBJ1-5; D gene ambiguous. With 1 base removed from V and 5 bases from J, the gap between germline ends came to 12 bases. The CDR3 has 15 residues. The germline gives CDR1 SGHVS, CDR2 FNYEAQ. As DNA, the CDR3 is TGTGCCAGCAGCTTAGGCCCGGACGGGTATCAGCCCCAGCATTTT. Encoded protein: CASSLGPDGYQPQHF.

This clonotype has a count of ten or more. This chain uses TRBV6-1 with TRBJ2-5; D gene unclear. CDR1 is MNHNS and CDR2 is SASEGT in the germline V gene. CDR3 length: 14 amino acids. Trimming shortened V by 5 bases and J by 3 bases, and 13 bases separated the two germline ends. As DNA, the CDR3 is TGTGCCAGCAGTAGAGCTATCGGCAAAGAGACCCAGTACTTC. Residues: CASSRAIGKETQYF.

This clonotype was seen only a few times. The chain carries TRBV29-1 and TRBJ2-4, with 7 positions matching TRBD2. Germline loops: CDR1 SQVTM, CDR2 ANQGSEA. Unmatched junction bases numbered 4, after V lost 0 bases and J lost 5 bases. CDR3 length equals 14 residues. The CDR3 DNA reads as TGCAGCGTTGAAGATAGGGGAGGGGAAAACATTCAGTACTTC. Translation gives CSVEDRGGENIQYF.

The CDR3 sequence is CASSLVNYEQYF. The CDR3 DNA sequence: TGTGCCAGCAGCCTTGTGAACTACGAGCAGTACTTC. The chain is built from TRBV3-1 and TRBJ2-7; D is undetermined. CDR3 length: 12 residues. The germline CDR1 and CDR2 sequences are LGHDT and YNNKEL (reference sequence). V was shortened by 4 bases and J by 3 bases, with 7 bases between the two germline ends.

The V call is TRBV6-6, the J call TRBJ2-7; possible D gene TRBD2, 6 bases. The V and J ends lost 6 bases and 0 bases respectively, with 15 bases between them. CDR3 length equals 15 residues. Germline V gives CDR1 MNHNY, CDR2 SVGAGI (reference sequence). DNA for the CDR3: TGTGCCAGCAGATACCGGGACGGGAGCTCCTACGAGCAGTACTTC. Translating it yields CASRYRDGSSYEQYF.

The rearrangement joins TRBV20-1 to TRBJ1-3, with TRBD1 as a possible D gene (6 bases). CDR1 is DFQATT and CDR2 is SNEGSKA in the germline V gene (reference sequence). Trimming left V 0 bases short and J 0 bases short, with 6 bases between. CDR3 size: 14 residues. The CDR3 here is CSAREQGSGNTIYF. The CDR3 region has the DNA TGCAGTGCTAGAGAACAGGGCTCTGGAAACACCATATATTTT.

There are a few counts of this clonotype. For the CDR3, the DNA is TGCGCCAGCAGCCTAGGACGGAGCGAGACCCAGTACTTC. Translation: CASSLGRSETQYF. This rearrangement joins TRBV4-1 to TRBJ2-5; D is ambiguous. CDR1 is MGHRA, CDR2 YSYEKL, per germline. The CDR3 spans 13 residues. Trimming pared 4 bases from V and 5 bases from J, leaving 11 bases between.

This chain links TRBV5-1 with TRBJ2-4; no clear D. The V gene's germline CDR1 is SGHRS and CDR2 YFSETQ. V shed 0 bases and J shed 7 bases, with 11 bases lying between them. The length of the CDR3 is 14 residues. The CDR3 is CASSLDPGLNIQYF. The CDR3 DNA follows: TGCGCCAGCAGCTTGGATCCAGGATTGAACATTCAGTACTTC.

The J gene is TRBJ1-1, the V gene TRBV18; 7 bases align to TRBD1. With 6 bases clipped from V and 1 base from J, the junction kept 8 bases outside the gene matches. CDR3 size: 15 residues. Germline CDR1 is KGHSH and CDR2 is LQKENI. CDR3 nucleotides: TGTGCCAGCTCGCCGGGACAGATAAAGAACACTGAAGCTTTCTTT. It yields the protein CASSPGQIKNTEAFF. Full variable domain (outside the CDR3, taken from reference TRBV18 and TRBJ1-1): NAGVMQNPRHLVRRRGQEARLRCSPMKGHSHVYWYRQLPEEGLKFMVYLQKENIIDESGMPKERFSAEFPKEGPSILRIQQVVRGDSAAYFCASSPGQIKNTEAFFGQGTRLTVV.

This clonotype was recorded a few times. The genes are TRBV6-5 and TRBJ2-5; D is unresolved. The germline CDR1 and CDR2 sequences are MNHEY and SVGAGI. Trimming pared 5 bases from V and 4 bases from J, leaving 8 bases between. The CDR3 is 12 amino acids. In DNA form, the CDR3 reads TGTGCCAGCAGTGGCTCGGGAGAGACCCAGTACTTC. Translation gives CASSGSGETQYF.

This clonotype was seen a handful of times. The chain joins TRBV24-1 to TRBJ2-2; 11 nucleotides agree with TRBD1. This CDR3 region has 15 residues. Germline V gives CDR1 KGHDR, CDR2 SFDVKD. The V and J ends lost 7 bases and 5 bases, in that order; junction bases with no gene match: 5. The CDR3 sequence: CATRPGTGGTGELFF. The CDR3 bases are TGTGCCACCAGACCCGGGACAGGGGGAACCGGGGAGCTGTTTTTT.

The CDR3 spells CASSKDNEQFF. The CDR3 DNA follows: TGCGCCAGCAGCAAGGACAATGAGCAGTTCTTC. The rearrangement joins TRBV5-1 to TRBJ2-1; D is uncertain. The V gene's germline CDR1 is SGHRS and CDR2 YFSETQ. CDR3 length: 11 residues. With 4 bases removed from V and 5 bases from J, the gap between germline ends came to 4 bases.

The J gene is TRBJ2-7, the V gene TRBV5-6, with 10 bases aligning to TRBD1. The CDR3 has 16 amino acids. Trimming took 2 bases from V and 4 from J; bases not matched to a gene: 9. From germline, CDR1 is SGHDT and CDR2 YYEEEE. CDR3: CASSFGVADRGYEQYF. Written as DNA, the CDR3 is TGTGCCAGCAGCTTTGGTGTAGCGGACAGGGGGTACGAGCAGTACTTC.

This chain links TRBV2 with TRBJ2-7; TRBD2 might be the D (5 bases). The CDR3 covers 12 residues. Germline lookup yields CDR1 SNHLY and CDR2 FYNNEI. Trimming shortened V by 2 bases and J by 12 bases, and 14 bases separated the two germline ends. The CDR3: CASSETSGPGYF. The CDR3 DNA reads TGTGCCAGCAGTGAAACAAGCGGCCCAGGGTACTTC.